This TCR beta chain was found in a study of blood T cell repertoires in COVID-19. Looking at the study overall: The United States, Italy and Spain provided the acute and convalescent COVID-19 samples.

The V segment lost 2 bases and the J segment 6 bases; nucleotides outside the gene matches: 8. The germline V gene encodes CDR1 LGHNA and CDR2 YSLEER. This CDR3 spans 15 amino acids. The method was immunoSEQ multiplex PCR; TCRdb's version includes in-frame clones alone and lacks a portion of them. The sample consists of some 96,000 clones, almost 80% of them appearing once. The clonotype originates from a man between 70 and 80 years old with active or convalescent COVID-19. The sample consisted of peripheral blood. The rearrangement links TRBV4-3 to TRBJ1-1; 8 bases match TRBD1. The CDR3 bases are TGCGCCAGCAGCCAATCCTCCAGGGGGCAAGCTGAAGCTTTCTTT. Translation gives CASSQSSRGQAEAFF.